The 22 T cell receptor beta chains in this list originate from one sample, sequenced in a study of radiotherapy plus CTLA-4 blockade in lung cancer. This table comes from immunoSEQ multiplex PCR, and its TCRdb copy is limited to in-frame clones, with some not included. The sample consists of roughly 100,000 clones, 75% to 90% of them appearing once. The sample in question was peripheral blood, obtained from a patient treated with radiotherapy plus ipilimumab. The receptors stem from a human donor with non-small cell lung cancer who had a partial response to radiotherapy plus ipilimumab.

The V gene is TRBV5-1, the J gene TRBJ2-7; 10 nucleotides align to TRBD1. J lost 5 bases, V lost 4 bases, and 9 bases had no gene match. The CDR3 length is 15 residues. Germline CDR1 is SGHRS and CDR2 is YFSETQ. Here the CDR3 DNA reads TGCGCCAGCAGCGTCGCCGGGACAGGGGAGGACGAGCAGTACTTC. This codes for CASSVAGTGEDEQYF.

The gene calls are TRBV6-5 and TRBJ2-7, with D perhaps matching TRBD2 (6 bases). In germline, CDR1 is MNHEY, CDR2 SVGAGI. Trimming pared 4 bases from V and 6 bases from J, leaving 16 bases between. The CDR3 is 14 amino acids. CDR3 DNA: TGTGCCAGCAGTTCCCCGGGAGAAAACGGCGAGCAGTACTTC. Encoded protein: CASSSPGENGEQYF.

The chain links TRBV11-2 to TRBJ2-1; possibly TRBD1 for D (6 bases). Trimming stripped 8 bases from V and 7 bases from J, with 21 bases between. The CDR3 length is 15 residues. CDR1 and CDR2 from the germline V gene are SGHAT and FQNNGV. The DNA of the CDR3 is TGTGCCAGCGGACGCCAAATGACAGGTGGGAATGAGCAGTTCTTC. It specifies CASGRQMTGGNEQFF.

For the CDR3, the DNA is TGTGCCAGCAGCCGAGCCGGGACTAGCGCCAATGAGCAGTTCTTC. It is translated as CASSRAGTSANEQFF. The chain employs TRBV6-1 and TRBJ2-1, with 10 nucleotides matching TRBD2. Per the germline V gene, CDR1 is MNHNS and CDR2 is SASEGT. The V segment lost 6 bases and the J segment 6 bases; nucleotides outside the gene matches: 8. CDR3 length: 15 residues.

The chain uses TRBV6-5 and TRBJ1-1; the match to TRBD1 covers 7 bases. The CDR3 covers 15 residues. The V segment lost 5 bases and the J segment 0 bases; nucleotides outside the gene matches: 6. Germline CDR1 is MNHEY and CDR2 is SVGAGI. The CDR3 nucleotides are TGTGCCAGCAGTGCCAGGGGGGCGATGAACACTGAAGCTTTCTTT. Its translation is CASSARGAMNTEAFF.

The CDR3 region is CASSREIAGSYEQYF. In DNA, the CDR3 is TGTGCCAGCAGTAGGGAAATAGCGGGATCCTACGAGCAGTACTTC. This sequence joins TRBV2 and TRBJ2-7; 8 nucleotides line up with TRBD2. This CDR3 has 15 residues. J lost 1 base, V lost 5 bases, and 7 bases had no gene match. Germline-derived CDR1 and CDR2 are SNHLY and FYNNEI.

This clone was seen only once. The chain employs TRBV19 and TRBJ1-3; tentatively, D is TRBD1 (6 bases). The CDR3 loop spans 13 amino acids. The V end lost 6 bases, the J end lost 0 bases, and 6 bases lay between the germline ends. Germline values: CDR1 LNHDA, CDR2 SQIVND (reference sequence). The DNA of the CDR3 is TGTGCCAGTAGCAGGGGCTCTGGAAACACCATATATTTT. This encodes CASSRGSGNTIYF.

The chain uses TRBV19 and TRBJ2-2; D gene uncertain. V was clipped by 6 bases and J by 6 bases, with 11 bases between them. The CDR3 consists of 13 residues. The V gene's germline CDR1 is LNHDA and CDR2 SQIVND (reference sequence). This CDR3 reads CASRSRGSGELFF. CDR3 sequence (DNA): TGTGCCAGTAGGTCCCGCGGCTCCGGGGAGCTGTTTTTT.

The chain uses TRBV6-1 and TRBJ2-3; 9 bases line up with TRBD2. The CDR3 extends over 16 amino acids. V was pared by 4 bases and J by 4 bases, with 9 bases of the junction left unmatched. The germline CDR1 and CDR2 sequences are MNHNS and SASEGT. CDR3 DNA sequence: TGTGCCAGCAGTGGATTCGCGGGAGGGCGGGCAGATACGCAGTATTTT. Translating gives CASSGFAGGRADTQYF.

The V and J genes are TRBV2 and TRBJ2-7; D may be TRBD1 (5 bases). Germline CDR1 reads SNHLY; CDR2 reads FYNNEI. The CDR3 sequence is 12 residues long. Trimming pared 6 bases from V and 3 bases from J, leaving 9 bases between. The CDR3 is CASSLGDYEQYF. The CDR3 DNA is TGTGCCAGCAGCTTAGGGGACTACGAGCAGTACTTC.

The genes are TRBV5-1 and TRBJ2-3; TRBD2 aligns across 12 bases. Germline CDR1 and CDR2: SGHRS and YFSETQ. CDR3 length: 15 amino acids. V lost 3 bases and J lost 5; bases outside the gene matches: 4. Here the CDR3 reads CASSSLAGGQDTQYF. The DNA for the CDR3 is TGCGCCAGCAGCTCCCTAGCGGGAGGGCAAGATACGCAGTATTTT.

The V and J genes are TRBV2 and TRBJ2-1, with D possibly TRBD1 on 6 matching bases. V lost 6 bases to trimming and J lost 7 bases, with 22 bases between them. This CDR3 comprises 16 residues. Germline lookup yields CDR1 SNHLY and CDR2 FYNNEI. CDR3 sequence: CASSSGGAGEGNEQFF. CDR3 in DNA: TGTGCCAGCAGCTCAGGTGGGGCAGGGGAAGGGAATGAGCAGTTCTTC.

This chain links TRBV5-4 with TRBJ2-1, with D possibly matching TRBD1 (6 bases). Trimming pared 4 bases from V and 5 bases from J, leaving 13 bases between. This CDR3 comprises 14 residues. The germline V gene has CDR1 SGHNT and CDR2 YYREEE (reference sequence). The DNA of the CDR3 is TGTGCCAGCAGCCGACCGGACAGAAACAATGAGCAGTTCTTC. It is translated as CASSRPDRNNEQFF. Using reference TRBV5-4 and TRBJ2-1 for the parts outside the CDR3, the full variable domain is ETGVTQSPTHLIKTRGQQVTLRCSSQSGHNTVSWYQQALGQGPQFIFQYYREEENGRGNFPPRFSGLQFPNYSSELNVNALELDDSALYLCASSRPDRNNEQFFGPGTRLTVL.

V and J are TRBV6-5 and TRBJ2-7, with TRBD1 identical over 10 bases. This CDR3 comprises 15 residues. Germline trimming cut 5 bases from V and 0 bases from J; bases unmatched to any gene: 4. CDR1 is MNHEY, CDR2 SVGAGI, per germline. The CDR3 DNA follows: TGTGCCAGCAGTGCCTGGGACAGGGGCTCCTACGAGCAGTACTTC. Translating it yields CASSAWDRGSYEQYF.

The rearrangement links TRBV5-1 to TRBJ2-3, with TRBD1 as a possible D gene (6 bases). The CDR3 is 14 residues long. CDR1 is SGHRS, CDR2 YFSETQ, per germline. The V gene lost 0 bases and the J gene lost 6 bases, with 11 bases spanning the gap. CDR3 protein: CASSLVGQKDTQYF. CDR3 in DNA: TGCGCCAGCAGCTTGGTAGGACAGAAGGATACGCAGTATTTT. Full variable domain (remainder filled in from reference TRBV5-1 and TRBJ2-3): KAGVTQTPRYLIKTRGQQVTLSCSPISGHRSVSWYQQTPGQGLQFLFEYFSETQRNKGNFPGRFSGRQFSNSRSEMNVSTLELGDSALYLCASSLVGQKDTQYFGPGTRLTVL.

V is TRBV2 and J is TRBJ2-7; TRBD1 might be the D (5 bases). This CDR3 is built from 14 residues. The V end was cut by 4 bases, the J end by 6 bases, with 16 bases between. From germline, CDR1 is SNHLY and CDR2 FYNNEI. The CDR3 loop is CASSGSRVNGEQYF. The CDR3 nucleotides read TGTGCCAGCAGTGGCAGCAGGGTAAACGGCGAGCAGTACTTC.

Note on this clone: Other DNA sequences in this specimen translate into the identical CDR3. CDR3 region: CASRPDQGNEQFF. In DNA form, the CDR3 reads TGTGCCAGCAGACCCGATCAGGGGAATGAGCAGTTCTTC. V gene TRBV7-9 combines with J gene TRBJ2-1, with D possibly being TRBD1 (6 bases). Germline values: CDR1 SEHNR, CDR2 FQNEAQ (reference sequence). The CDR3 contains 13 residues. With 6 bases removed from V and 7 bases from J, the gap between germline ends came to 13 bases.

The rearrangement uses TRBV7-2 and TRBJ2-7; 8 bases align to TRBD2. The length of the CDR3 is 16 residues. Germline V gives CDR1 SGHTA, CDR2 FQGNSA. The V and J ends lost 5 bases and 5 bases, in that order; junction bases with no gene match: 14. The CDR3 spells CASSLLGAGDSHEQYF. The CDR3 nucleotides read TGTGCCAGCAGCCTGCTTGGAGCGGGAGATTCCCACGAGCAGTACTTC.

The V gene is TRBV5-8, the J gene TRBJ2-7; TRBD2 aligns across 8 bases. This CDR3 region has 19 residues. Germline CDR1 and CDR2: SGHTS and YDEGEE. Trimming at V came to 0 bases and at J to 2 bases, leaving 16 bases not matched to a gene. In nucleotides, the CDR3 is TGTGCCAGCAGCTTGGGGGTAGGGAAGCGGGGGCTCTTCACCTACGAGCAGTACTTC. Translating gives CASSLGVGKRGLFTYEQYF.

The rearrangement uses TRBV28 and TRBJ1-1; D call uncertain. Germline values: CDR1 MDHEN, CDR2 SYDVKM. V gave up 0 bases and J gave up 0 bases, with 14 bases separating them. CDR3 length: 17 residues. The CDR3: CASSLWLEGGMNTEAFF. The CDR3 region has the DNA TGTGCCAGCAGTTTATGGCTCGAGGGAGGGATGAACACTGAAGCTTTCTTT.

This clone was observed a few times. DNA of the CDR3: TGTGCCAGCAGCCAGGTAGCGGGAGTGGTAAATGAGCAGTTCTTC. Amino acids: CASSQVAGVVNEQFF. V usage is TRBV4-2 and J usage is TRBJ2-1, with 9 bases fitting TRBD2. The germline gives CDR1 LGHNA, CDR2 YNFKEQ. Losses at the gene ends were 3 bases for V and 7 bases for J; bases not matched to a gene: 7. This CDR3 comprises 15 residues.

The V call is TRBV21-1, the J call TRBJ1-5; the table's D call, TRBD1, was not checked against the DNA. TRBV21-1 counts as a pseudogene. This CDR3 region has 13 residues. The CDR3 protein is CASKGTGYQPQHF. CDR3 nucleotide sequence: TGTGCCAGCAAGGGGACAGGTTATCAGCCCCAGCATTTT.